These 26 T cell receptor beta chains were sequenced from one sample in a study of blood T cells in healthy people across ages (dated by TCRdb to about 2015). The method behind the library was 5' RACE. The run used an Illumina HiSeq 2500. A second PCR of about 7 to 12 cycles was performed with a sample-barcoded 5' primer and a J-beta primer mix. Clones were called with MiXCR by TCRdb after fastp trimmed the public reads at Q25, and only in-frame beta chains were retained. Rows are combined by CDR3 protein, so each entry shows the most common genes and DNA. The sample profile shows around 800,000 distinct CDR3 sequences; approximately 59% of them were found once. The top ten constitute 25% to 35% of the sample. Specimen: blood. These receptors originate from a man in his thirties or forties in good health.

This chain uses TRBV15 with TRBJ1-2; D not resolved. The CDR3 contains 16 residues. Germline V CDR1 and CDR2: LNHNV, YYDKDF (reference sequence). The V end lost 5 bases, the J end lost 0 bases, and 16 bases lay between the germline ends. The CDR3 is CATSGWTEVTNYGYTF. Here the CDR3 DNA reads TGTGCCACCAGCGGTTGGACGGAGGTTACTAACTATGGCTACACCTTC.

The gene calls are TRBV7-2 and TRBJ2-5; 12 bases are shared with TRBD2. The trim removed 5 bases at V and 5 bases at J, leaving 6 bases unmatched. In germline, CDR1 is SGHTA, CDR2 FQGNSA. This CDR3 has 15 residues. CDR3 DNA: TGTGCCAGCAGCCTCGCTAGCGGGGGGGTTGAGACCCAGTACTTC. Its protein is CASSLASGGVETQYF.

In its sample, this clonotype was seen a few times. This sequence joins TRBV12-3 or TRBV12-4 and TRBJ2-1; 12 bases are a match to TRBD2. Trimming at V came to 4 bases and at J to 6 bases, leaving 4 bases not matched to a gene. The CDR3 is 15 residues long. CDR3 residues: CASSYPGLAGNEQFF. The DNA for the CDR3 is TGTGCCAGCAGTTATCCGGGACTAGCGGGCAATGAGCAGTTCTTC.

CDR3 nucleotides: TGTGCCAGCAGTTTCCGACAGAGTTTCAATCAGCCCCAGCATTTT. This codes for CASSFRQSFNQPQHF. The genes are TRBV6-2 or TRBV6-3 and TRBJ1-5; D might be TRBD1 (5 bases). V was clipped by 4 bases and J by 3 bases, with 13 bases between them. CDR1 is MNHEY and CDR2 is SVGEGT in the germline V gene. CDR3 length: 15 residues.

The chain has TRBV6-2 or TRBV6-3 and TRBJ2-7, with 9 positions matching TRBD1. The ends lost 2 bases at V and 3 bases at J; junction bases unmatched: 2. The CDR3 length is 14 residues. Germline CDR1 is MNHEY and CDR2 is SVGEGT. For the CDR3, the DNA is TGTGCCAGCAGTTACAGGGGACAGGGCTACGAGCAGTACTTC. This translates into CASSYRGQGYEQYF.

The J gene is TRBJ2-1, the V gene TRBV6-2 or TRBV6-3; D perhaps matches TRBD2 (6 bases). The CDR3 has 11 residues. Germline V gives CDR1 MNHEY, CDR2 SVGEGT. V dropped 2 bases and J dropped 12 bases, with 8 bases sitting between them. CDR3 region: CASSYGRGQFF. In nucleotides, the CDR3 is TGTGCCAGCAGTTACGGGCGGGGGCAGTTCTTC.

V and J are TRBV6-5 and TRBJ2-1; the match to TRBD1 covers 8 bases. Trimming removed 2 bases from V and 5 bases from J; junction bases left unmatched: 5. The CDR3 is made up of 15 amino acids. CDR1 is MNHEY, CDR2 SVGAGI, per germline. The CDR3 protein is CASSYETGANNEQFF. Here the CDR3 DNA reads TGTGCCAGCAGTTACGAGACAGGGGCGAACAATGAGCAGTTCTTC.

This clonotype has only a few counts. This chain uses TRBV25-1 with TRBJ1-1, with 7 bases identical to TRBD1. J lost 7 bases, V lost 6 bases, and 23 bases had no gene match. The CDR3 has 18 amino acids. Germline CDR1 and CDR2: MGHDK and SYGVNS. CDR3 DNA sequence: TGTGCCAGCAGCCCAGGGGTAACGGGACAGAAACTTGCCGATGAAGCTTTCTTT. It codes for CASSPGVTGQKLADEAFF. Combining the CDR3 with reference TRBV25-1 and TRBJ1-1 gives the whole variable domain EADIYQTPRYLVIGTGKKITLECSQTMGHDKMYWYQQDPGMELHLIHYSYGVNSTEKGDLSSESTVSRIRTEHFPLTLESARPSHTSQYLCASSPGVTGQKLADEAFFGQGTRLTVV.

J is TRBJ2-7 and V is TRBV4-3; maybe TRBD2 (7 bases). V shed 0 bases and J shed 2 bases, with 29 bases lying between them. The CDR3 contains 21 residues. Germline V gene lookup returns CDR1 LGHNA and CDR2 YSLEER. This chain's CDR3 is CASSQDLSRGGALGWAYEQYF. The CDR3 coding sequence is TGCGCCAGCAGCCAAGATCTCTCCCGCGGGGGCGCACTGGGCTGGGCCTACGAGCAGTACTTC.

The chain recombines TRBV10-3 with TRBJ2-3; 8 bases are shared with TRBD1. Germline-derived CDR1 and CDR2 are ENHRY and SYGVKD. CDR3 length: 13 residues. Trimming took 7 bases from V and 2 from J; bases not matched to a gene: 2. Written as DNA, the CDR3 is TGTGCCATCAAGGACAGGGCCACAGATACGCAGTATTTT. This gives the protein CAIKDRATDTQYF.

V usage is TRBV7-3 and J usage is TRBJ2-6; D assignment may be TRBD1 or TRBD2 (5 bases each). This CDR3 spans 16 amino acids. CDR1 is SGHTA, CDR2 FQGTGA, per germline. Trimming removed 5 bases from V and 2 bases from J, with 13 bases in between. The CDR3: CASSLPVGAGANVLTF. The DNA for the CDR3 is TGTGCCAGCAGCCTCCCGGTGGGGGCTGGGGCCAACGTCCTGACTTTC.

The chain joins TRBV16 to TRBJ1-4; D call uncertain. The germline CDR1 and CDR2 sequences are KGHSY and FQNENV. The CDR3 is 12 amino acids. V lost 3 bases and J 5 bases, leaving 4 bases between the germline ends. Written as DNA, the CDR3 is TGTGCCAGCAGCCAGATCAATGAAAAACTGTTTTTT. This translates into CASSQINEKLFF.

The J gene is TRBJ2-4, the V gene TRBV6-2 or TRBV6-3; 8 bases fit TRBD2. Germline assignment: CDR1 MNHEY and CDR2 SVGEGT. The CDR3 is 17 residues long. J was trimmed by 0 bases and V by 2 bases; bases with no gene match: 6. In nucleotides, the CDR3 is TGTGCCAGCAGTTACAGGGCTAGCGGGTTAGCCAAAAACATTCAGTACTTC. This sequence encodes CASSYRASGLAKNIQYF.

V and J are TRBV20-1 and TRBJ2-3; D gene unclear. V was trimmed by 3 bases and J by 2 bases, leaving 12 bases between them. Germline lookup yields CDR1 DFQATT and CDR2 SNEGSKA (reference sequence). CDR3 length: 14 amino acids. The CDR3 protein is CSASRAPFTDTQYF. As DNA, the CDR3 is TGCAGTGCTAGTAGGGCACCATTCACAGATACGCAGTATTTT.

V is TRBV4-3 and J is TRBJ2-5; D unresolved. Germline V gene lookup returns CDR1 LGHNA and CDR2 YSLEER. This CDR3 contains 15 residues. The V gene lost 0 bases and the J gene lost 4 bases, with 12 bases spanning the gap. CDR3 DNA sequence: TGCGCCAGCAGCCAAGAGATGGGGATCTCAGAGACCCAGTACTTC. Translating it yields CASSQEMGISETQYF.

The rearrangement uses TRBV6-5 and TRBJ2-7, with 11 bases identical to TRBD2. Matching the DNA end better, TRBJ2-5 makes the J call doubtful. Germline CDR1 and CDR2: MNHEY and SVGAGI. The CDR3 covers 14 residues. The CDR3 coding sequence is TGTGCCAGCAGTGTGACTAGCGGGGCAGAGACCCAGTACTTC. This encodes CASSVTSGAETQYF.

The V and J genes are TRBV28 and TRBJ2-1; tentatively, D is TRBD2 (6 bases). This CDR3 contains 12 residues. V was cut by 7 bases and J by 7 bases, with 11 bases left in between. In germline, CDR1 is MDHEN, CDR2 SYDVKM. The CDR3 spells CASKIGGNEQFF. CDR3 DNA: TGTGCCAGCAAAATCGGGGGTAATGAGCAGTTCTTC. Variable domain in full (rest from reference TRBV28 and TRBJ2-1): DVKVTQSSRYLVKRTGEKVFLECVQDMDHENMFWYRQDPGLGLRLIYFSYDVKMKEKGDIPEGYSVSREKKERFSLILESASTNQTSMYLCASKIGGNEQFFGPGTRLTVL.

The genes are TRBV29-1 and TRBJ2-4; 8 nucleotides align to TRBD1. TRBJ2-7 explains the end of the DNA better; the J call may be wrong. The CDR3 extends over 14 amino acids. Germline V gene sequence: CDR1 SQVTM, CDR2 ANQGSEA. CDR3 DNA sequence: TGCAGCGTTGAGAAGGGGACAGGTCCCTACGAGCAGTACTTC. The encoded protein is CSVEKGTGPYEQYF.

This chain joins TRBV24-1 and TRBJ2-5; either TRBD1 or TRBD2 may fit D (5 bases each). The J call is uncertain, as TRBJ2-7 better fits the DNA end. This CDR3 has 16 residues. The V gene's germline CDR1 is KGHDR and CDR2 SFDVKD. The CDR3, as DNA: TGTGCCACCAGTGATGACCTCCAAGGGACGGTCTACGAGCAGTACTTC. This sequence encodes CATSDDLQGTVYEQYF.

The CDR3 DNA follows: TGTGCCAGCAGTTACGAAGTCAGTCAGCCCCAGCATTTT. It yields the protein CASSYEVSQPQHF. The gene calls are TRBV6-6 and TRBJ1-5; D remains unclear. Germline V gene sequence: CDR1 MNHNY, CDR2 SVGAGI (reference sequence). This CDR3 comprises 13 residues. Trimming stripped 2 bases from V and 6 bases from J, with 8 bases between.

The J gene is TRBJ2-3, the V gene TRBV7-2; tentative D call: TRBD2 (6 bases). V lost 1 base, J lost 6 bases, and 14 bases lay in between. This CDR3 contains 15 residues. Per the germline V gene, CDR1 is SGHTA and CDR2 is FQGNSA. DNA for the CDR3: TGTGCCAGCAGCTTAGGAGCCAGTGGGGGGGATACGCAGTATTTT. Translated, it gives CASSLGASGGDTQYF.

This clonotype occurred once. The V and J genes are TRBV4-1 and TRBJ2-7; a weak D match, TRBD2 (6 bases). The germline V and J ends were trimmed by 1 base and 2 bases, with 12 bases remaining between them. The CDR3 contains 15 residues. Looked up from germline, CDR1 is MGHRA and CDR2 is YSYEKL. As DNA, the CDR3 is TGCGCCAGCAGCCAAGGGACTACCTTGGCCTACGAGCAGTACTTC. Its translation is CASSQGTTLAYEQYF.

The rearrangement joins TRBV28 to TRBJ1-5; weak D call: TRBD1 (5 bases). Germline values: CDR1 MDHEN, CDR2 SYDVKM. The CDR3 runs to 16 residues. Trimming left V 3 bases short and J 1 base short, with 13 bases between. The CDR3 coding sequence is TGTGCCAGCAGTTTCTTACAGGTGCAGAGCAATCAGCCCCAGCATTTT. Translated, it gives CASSFLQVQSNQPQHF. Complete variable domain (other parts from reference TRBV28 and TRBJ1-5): DVKVTQSSRYLVKRTGEKVFLECVQDMDHENMFWYRQDPGLGLRLIYFSYDVKMKEKGDIPEGYSVSREKKERFSLILESASTNQTSMYLCASSFLQVQSNQPQHFGDGTRLSIL.

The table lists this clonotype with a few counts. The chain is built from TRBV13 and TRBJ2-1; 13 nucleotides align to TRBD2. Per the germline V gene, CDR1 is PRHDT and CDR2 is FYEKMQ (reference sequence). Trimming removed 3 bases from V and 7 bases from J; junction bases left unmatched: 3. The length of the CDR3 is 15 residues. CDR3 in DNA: TGTGCCAGCAGCTTCGGGACTAGCGGGAAAAATGAGCAGTTCTTC. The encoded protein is CASSFGTSGKNEQFF.

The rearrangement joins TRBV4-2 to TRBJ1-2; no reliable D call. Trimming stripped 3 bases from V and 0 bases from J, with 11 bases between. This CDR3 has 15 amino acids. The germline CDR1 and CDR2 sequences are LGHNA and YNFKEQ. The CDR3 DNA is TGTGCCAGCAGCCAGCCCAAGGCATCTAACTATGGCTACACCTTC. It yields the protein CASSQPKASNYGYTF.

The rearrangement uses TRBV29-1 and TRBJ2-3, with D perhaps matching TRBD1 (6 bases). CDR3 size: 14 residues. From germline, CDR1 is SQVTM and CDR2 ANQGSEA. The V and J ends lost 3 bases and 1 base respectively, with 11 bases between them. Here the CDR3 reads CSVDSGVGTDTQYF. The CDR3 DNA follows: TGCAGCGTTGATTCAGGGGTAGGCACAGATACGCAGTATTTT.